This entry lists 28 T cell receptor beta chains sequenced from one sample in a study of T cell clonality in common variable immunodeficiency. These receptors' antigens are unknown. Regarding the study as a whole: In common variable immunodeficiency, TCR beta chains reportedly carried fewer deletions and N-nucleotide insertions.

Data came from immunoSEQ multiplex PCR; TCRdb stores just in-frame clones and leaves some out. The sample includes some 28,000 clones, none of them occurring once. Sequencing was done on a sample of peripheral blood mononuclear cells. The receptor set was obtained from a human donor with common variable immunodeficiency.

This clone was seen more than once but under ten times. Read data end 3 residues before the CDR3 end; the end is taken from the germline J gene. The J gene is TRBJ2-1, the V gene TRBV7-8; D gene ambiguous. CDR3 length equals 14 residues. Germline assignment: CDR1 SGHVS and CDR2 FQNEAQ. Trimming shortened V by 5 bases and J by 8 bases, and 16 bases separated the two germline ends. The CDR3 spells CASSPSALGHEQFF. The sequenced CDR3 bases are TGTGCCAGCAGCCCATCGGCCCTAGGTCATGAG.

There are a few counts of this clone. The read falls 3 residues short of the CDR3 end, and the missing part is taken from the germline J gene. The V gene is TRBV5-1, the J gene TRBJ2-3; TRBD2 matches at 8 bases. This CDR3 contains 15 residues. CDR1 is SGHRS, CDR2 YFSETQ, per germline. V shed 3 bases, J shed 1 base, and the junction held 4 bases outside the gene matches. The covered CDR3 bases are TGCGCCAGCAGCTACGGGGGGGCTGGCACAGATACG. Translated: CASSYGGAGTDT. The full CDR3 reads CASSYGGAGTDTQYF.

Only a few counts were recorded for this clone. Read data end 3 residues before the CDR3 end; the end is taken from the germline J gene. The V and J genes are TRBV18 and TRBJ1-2; TRBD1 might be the D (5 bases). V was shortened by 0 bases and J by 5 bases, with 10 bases between the two germline ends. The CDR3 covers 14 residues. Per germline, CDR1 KGHSH and CDR2 LQKENI. CDR3 DNA, as far as it was read: TGTGCCAGCTCACCACCGGCAGGGAAATATGGC. Amino acids: CASSPPAGKYG. The CDR3 reads in full as CASSPPAGKYGYTF.

With respect to this clone: The CDR3 end is not reached by the read, which stops 3 residues before it; the germline J gene fills it in. The chain employs TRBV18 and TRBJ1-2; TRBD1 matches at 7 bases. The CDR3 has 16 amino acids. Germline V gene sequence: CDR1 KGHSH, CDR2 LQKENI. The V gene end was trimmed by 0 bases and the J gene end by 2 bases; junction bases not matched to a gene: 6. The part of the CDR3 DNA that was read is TGTGCCAGCTCACCACCAGGGACAGAACTCAACTATGGC. This sequence encodes CASSPPGTELNYG. The whole CDR3 reads CASSPPGTELNYGYTF.

This clone was seen many times. The read terminates 3 residues before the CDR3 end, so the remaining end is supplied by the germline J gene. This chain links TRBV30 with TRBJ1-1; D unresolved. This CDR3 has 15 residues. Looked up from germline, CDR1 is GTSNPN and CDR2 is SVGIG (reference sequence). The V end was cut by 4 bases, the J end by 1 base, with 16 bases between. CDR3 in amino acids: CAWTRAVPPNTEAFF. Incomplete CDR3 DNA: TGTGCCTGGACGCGGGCCGTCCCCCCGAACACTGAA.

There are many counts of this clone. The read ends 3 residues early relative to the CDR3; the germline J gene fills the gap. The chain uses TRBV5-6 and TRBJ2-7; TRBD1 matches 9 bases. The CDR3 covers 14 residues. Germline assignment: CDR1 SGHDT and CDR2 YYEEEE. J was trimmed by 4 bases and V by 3 bases; bases with no gene match: 5. The DNA read from the CDR3 is TGTGCCAGCAGCTCGGACAGGGGTTTATACGAG. Protein: CASSSDRGLYE. The entire CDR3 reads CASSSDRGLYEQYF.

This clone was detected many times. The read ends 3 residues early relative to the CDR3; the germline J gene fills the gap. The rearrangement uses TRBV19 and TRBJ1-2, with 7 nucleotides matching TRBD1. The junction had 6 bases not matched to a gene; V was cut back by 6 bases and J by 2 bases. The CDR3 runs 14 residues. CDR1 and CDR2 (germline): LNHDA, SQIVND (reference sequence). The CDR3 bases that were read are TGTGCCAGTAGCAACCTACAGGGGAACTATGGC. It translates to CASSNLQGNYG. The full-length CDR3 reads as CASSNLQGNYGYTF.

On this clone: The missing CDR3 end, 3 residues past where the read stops, is filled in from the germline J gene. The chain couples TRBV2 to TRBJ2-4; TRBD2 matches 8 bases. V gave up 3 bases and J gave up 1 base; unmatched junction bases: 2. The germline CDR1 and CDR2 sequences are SNHLY and FYNNEI. The CDR3 extends over 15 amino acids. Partial CDR3 DNA: TGTGCCAGCAGTGATCCTAGCGGGGCCAAAAACATT. This translates into CASSDPSGAKNI. The whole CDR3 protein reads CASSDPSGAKNIQYF.

This clone was seen repeatedly, ten times or more. With the read ending 3 residues before the CDR3 end, the germline J gene is used to fill in that end. The V and J genes are TRBV5-5 and TRBJ1-2; 8 positions agree with TRBD1. The CDR3 is 15 amino acids. From germline, CDR1 is SGHKS and CDR2 YYEKEE (reference sequence). Trimming took 3 bases from V and 6 from J; bases not matched to a gene: 10. CDR3 sequence: CASSSSSGGDDGYTF. The sequenced part of the CDR3 DNA is TGTGCCAGCAGCTCGAGTTCAGGGGGCGATGATGGC.

The table lists this clone with a few counts. The sequenced fragment ends 3 residues before the CDR3 boundary, so the rest is inferred from the germline J gene. The chain carries TRBV20-1 and TRBJ2-7, with a weak D call TRBD2 (7 bases). The V end lost 0 bases, the J end lost 5 bases, and 17 bases lay between the germline ends. This CDR3 is 15 amino acids long. CDR1 is DFQATT and CDR2 is SNEGSKA in the germline V gene (reference sequence). This CDR3 reads CSARDFQGREDEQYF. Partial CDR3 DNA: TGCAGTGCTAGAGATTTCCAGGGGAGGGAGGACGAG.

This clone has a count of ten or more. The read falls 3 residues short of the CDR3 end, and the missing part is taken from the germline J gene. V and J are TRBV28 and TRBJ2-4; D gene uncertain. V gave up 5 bases and J gave up 0 bases, with 14 bases separating them. The CDR3 sequence is 16 residues long. CDR1 and CDR2 from the germline V gene are MDHEN and SYDVKM. The sequenced part of the CDR3 DNA is TGTGCCAGCAGTCCGCGACTTGGCCTAGCCAAAAACATT. Translation: CASSPRLGLAKNI. The whole CDR3 sequence reads CASSPRLGLAKNIQYF. Looking up the rest from reference TRBV28 and TRBJ2-4 gives the full variable domain: DVKVTQSSRYLVKRTGEKVFLECVQDMDHENMFWYRQDPGLGLRLIYFSYDVKMKEKGDIPEGYSVSREKKERFSLILESASTNQTSMYLCASSPRLGLAKNIQYFGAGTRLSVL.

The table lists this clone with a few counts. The read terminates 3 residues ahead of where the CDR3 ends, so the germline J gene completes it. J is TRBJ1-2 and V is TRBV30, with D possibly TRBD1 on 6 matching bases. This CDR3 has 11 residues. The V and J ends lost 2 bases and 7 bases respectively, with 8 bases between them. CDR1 is GTSNPN and CDR2 is SVGIG in the germline V gene (reference sequence). This CDR3 reads CAWSPGVGYTF. Incomplete CDR3 DNA: TGTGCCTGGAGTCCAGGGGTTGGC.

The sample holds a few counts of this clone. The observed sequence ends 3 residues before the CDR3 terminus, with the missing tail filled in from the germline J gene. J is TRBJ1-2 and V is TRBV19; D ambiguous. CDR3 size: 13 residues. V shed 3 bases and J shed 4 bases, with 9 bases lying between them. CDR1 LNHDA and CDR2 SQIVND come from the germline V gene (reference sequence). The part of the CDR3 DNA that was read is TGTGCCAGTAGTATGGCGGGATTCTATGGC. This translates into CASSMAGFYG. From start to end, the CDR3 is CASSMAGFYGYTF.

The sample holds many counts of this clone. The read gets to within 3 residues of the CDR3 end, and the germline J gene fills in the rest. The J gene is TRBJ2-2, the V gene TRBV29-1; TRBD1 might be the D (6 bases). Trimming cost V 7 bases and J 7 bases, with 10 bases left between them. CDR1 and CDR2 from the germline V gene are SQVTM and ANQGSEA. This CDR3 region has 11 residues. CDR3 bases read: TGCAGCGGCCTCAGGGGCGGGGAG. Translating it yields CSGLRGGE. The whole CDR3 sequence is CSGLRGGELFF.

This clone has a handful of counts. The sequenced fragment ends 3 residues before the CDR3 boundary, so the rest is inferred from the germline J gene. The J gene is TRBJ1-2, the V gene TRBV5-1, with 9 bases matching TRBD1. With 4 bases clipped from V and 4 bases from J, the junction kept 5 bases outside the gene matches. CDR1 and CDR2 from the germline V gene are SGHRS and YFSETQ. The CDR3 extends over 14 amino acids. The CDR3 protein is CASSRDRDPYGYTF. CDR3 bases read: TGCGCCAGCAGCCGGGACAGGGACCCCTATGGC.

A note on this clone: The CDR3 end lies 3 residues beyond the end of the read and is filled in from the germline J gene. V is TRBV7-9 and J is TRBJ2-1; the D gene is possibly TRBD1 (5 bases). The ends were cut back, 1 base at V and 5 bases at J, with 6 bases in the middle. The CDR3 loop spans 13 amino acids. The V gene's germline CDR1 is SEHNR and CDR2 FQNEAQ (reference sequence). The CDR3 is CASSLGQNNEQFF. CDR3 DNA (partial): TGTGCCAGCAGCTTAGGACAGAACAATGAG.

In its sample, this clone was seen a few times. From the germline J gene comes the end of the CDR3, since the read stops 3 residues before it. The V call is TRBV7-9, the J call TRBJ2-3; 8 positions match TRBD1. The CDR3 consists of 14 residues. With V trimmed by 1 base and J by 6 bases, 3 bases remained unmatched. Per germline, CDR1 SEHNR and CDR2 FQNEAQ (reference sequence). The DNA read from the CDR3 is TGTGCCAGCAGCTTAGACAGGGGGACCGATACG. As protein: CASSLDRGTDT. The CDR3, in full, reads CASSLDRGTDTQYF.

This clone was detected only a few times. The DNA ends 3 residues before the CDR3 does, and the rest of the CDR3 is filled in from the germline J gene. This sequence joins TRBV18 and TRBJ2-5; 12 nucleotides match TRBD2. The CDR3 is 21 amino acids. Germline V lookup: CDR1 KGHSH, CDR2 LQKENI. The junction had 19 bases not matched to a gene; V was cut back by 0 bases and J by 5 bases. This chain's CDR3 is CASSPPFGPSGGANKWETQYF. CDR3 bases read: TGTGCCAGCTCACCACCGTTTGGGCCTAGCGGGGGGGCCAACAAATGGGAGACC.

Turning to this clone: The CDR3 goes on 3 residues after the read ends, and that part is filled in from the germline J gene. The chain uses TRBV5-6 and TRBJ1-5; D is undetermined. Germline V gene sequence: CDR1 SGHDT, CDR2 YYEEEE. This CDR3 has 13 amino acids. The V and J ends lost 0 bases and 4 bases respectively, with 5 bases between them. CDR3 DNA, as far as it was read: TGTGCCAGCAGCTTGGACGGGAATCAGCCC. The encoded protein is CASSLDGNQP. In full, the CDR3 is CASSLDGNQPQHF.

This clone has only a few counts. Coverage ceases 3 residues before the CDR3 finishes, and the germline J gene fills in the end. The V and J genes are TRBV6-2 or TRBV6-3 and TRBJ1-5, with a possible D match to TRBD1 (5 bases). V gave up 2 bases and J gave up 6 bases, with 14 bases separating them. The CDR3 runs 15 residues. Germline CDR1 MNHEY, CDR2 SVGEGT. CDR3 loop: CASSYGDSPAQPQHF. The covered CDR3 bases are TGTGCCAGCAGTTACGGAGACAGCCCGGCTCAGCCC.

Of note for this clone: The read terminates 3 residues before the CDR3 end, so the remaining end is supplied by the germline J gene. The chain uses TRBV5-1 and TRBJ2-1; the match to TRBD1 covers 10 bases. CDR1 and CDR2 (germline): SGHRS, YFSETQ. The CDR3 spans 13 residues. Trimming took 3 bases from V and 6 from J; bases not matched to a gene: 0. The sequenced part of the CDR3 DNA is TGCGCCAGCAGCTGGACAGGGGGCAATGAG. Encoded protein: CASSWTGGNE. The whole CDR3 reads CASSWTGGNEQFF.

This clone was observed at least ten times. Read sequence stops 3 residues before the CDR3 end, and the germline J gene provides the missing end. This rearrangement joins TRBV19 to TRBJ1-2; possible D gene TRBD1, 5 bases. The germline V gene has CDR1 LNHDA and CDR2 SQIVND (reference sequence). The CDR3 sequence is 14 residues long. Trimming pared 5 bases from V and 6 bases from J, leaving 16 bases between. The covered CDR3 bases are TGTGCCAGTAGTCGGACGGACATTGACCATGGC. This codes for CASSRTDIDHG. The full CDR3 sequence reads CASSRTDIDHGYTF.

Concerning this clone itself: A junction boundary mismatches the germline segment, possibly from a read error. The read comes to an end 3 residues before the CDR3 does, leaving the germline J gene to fill in the end. The chain carries TRBV7-7 and TRBJ2-1; D ambiguous. Germline values: CDR1 SSHAT, CDR2 FNYEAQ (reference sequence). This CDR3 comprises 13 residues. CDR3 DNA, as far as it was read: TGTGCTAGCAGCTTTAGGGCCTACAATGAG. Translation gives CASSFRAYNE. In full, the CDR3 reads CASSFRAYNEQFF.

This clone was recorded at least ten times. The read terminates 3 residues ahead of where the CDR3 ends, so the germline J gene completes it. The V call is TRBV7-2, the J call TRBJ1-5; 7 nucleotides line up with TRBD1. Trimming removed 2 bases from V and 5 bases from J; junction bases left unmatched: 6. The CDR3 contains 15 residues. The germline gives CDR1 SGHTA, CDR2 FQGNSA. The sequenced part of the CDR3 DNA is TGTGCCAGCAGCTTAAATCCGGGACAGCATCAGCCC. Protein: CASSLNPGQHQP. The entire CDR3 sequence reads CASSLNPGQHQPQHF.

Concerning this clone: The read stops 3 residues short of the end of the CDR3; the missing end is completed from the germline J gene. The J gene is TRBJ1-2, the V gene TRBV2; unclear D gene. Germline-derived CDR1 and CDR2 are SNHLY and FYNNEI. The CDR3 has 13 residues. Trimming left V 2 bases short and J 6 bases short, with 10 bases between. Incomplete CDR3 DNA: TGTGCCAGCAGTGAAATGCCAGGTGATGGC. It codes for CASSEMPGDG. The whole CDR3 region reads CASSEMPGDGYTF.

Notes on this clone: Read coverage stops 3 residues before the CDR3 terminus; the germline J gene supplies the remainder. The chain carries TRBV18 and TRBJ1-4; unclear D gene. Germline V gene lookup returns CDR1 KGHSH and CDR2 LQKENI. Trimming removed 3 bases from V and 0 bases from J, with 8 bases in between. This CDR3 spans 15 amino acids. This CDR3 reads CASSPSKSTNEKLFF. The DNA read from the CDR3 is TGTGCCAGCTCACCGAGCAAATCAACTAATGAAAAA.

There are many counts of this clone. The CDR3 goes on 3 residues after the read ends, and that part is filled in from the germline J gene. This chain joins TRBV7-2 and TRBJ2-2, with D possibly matching TRBD2 (6 bases). V was cut by 2 bases and J by 7 bases, with 11 bases left in between. Germline values: CDR1 SGHTA, CDR2 FQGNSA. There are 14 residues in the CDR3. The DNA read from the CDR3 is TGTGCCAGCAGCTTACTCATAGCGGTCGGGGAG. This translates into CASSLLIAVGE. The complete CDR3 sequence is CASSLLIAVGELFF.

This clone was picked up a small number of times. The read is 3 residues too short to cover the CDR3 end, so that end is filled in from the germline J gene. The chain uses TRBV5-1 and TRBJ2-6, with D tentatively TRBD1 (5 bases). Trimming took off 0 bases at V and 0 bases at J, with 7 bases between the two ends. Per the germline V gene, CDR1 is SGHRS and CDR2 is YFSETQ. This CDR3 region has 16 residues. This CDR3 is CASSLGQPSGANVLTF. The covered CDR3 bases are TGCGCCAGCAGCTTGGGACAGCCCTCTGGGGCCAACGTC.